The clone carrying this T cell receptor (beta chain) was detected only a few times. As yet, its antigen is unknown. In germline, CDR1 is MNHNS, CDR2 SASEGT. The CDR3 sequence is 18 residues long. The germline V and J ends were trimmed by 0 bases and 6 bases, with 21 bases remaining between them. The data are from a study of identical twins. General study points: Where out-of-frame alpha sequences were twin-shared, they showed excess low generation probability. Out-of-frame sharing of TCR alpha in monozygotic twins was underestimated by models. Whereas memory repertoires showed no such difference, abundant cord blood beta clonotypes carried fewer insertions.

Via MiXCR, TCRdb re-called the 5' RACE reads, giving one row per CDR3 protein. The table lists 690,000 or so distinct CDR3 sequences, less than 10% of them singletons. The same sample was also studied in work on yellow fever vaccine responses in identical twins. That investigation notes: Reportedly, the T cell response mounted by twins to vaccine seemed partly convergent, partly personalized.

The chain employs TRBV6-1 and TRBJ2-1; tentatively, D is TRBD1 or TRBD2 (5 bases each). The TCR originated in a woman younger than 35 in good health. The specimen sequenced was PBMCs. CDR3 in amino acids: CASSEAVGWAPGGNEQFF. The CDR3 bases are TGTGCCAGCAGTGAAGCTGTAGGTTGGGCCCCTGGGGGCAATGAGCAGTTCTTC.